These T cell receptor beta chains were read from a single sample in a study of post-analysis software for immune sequencing data. TCRdb redid the calling of the PCR reads with MiXCR, one entry per CDR3 protein. This table has approximately 770,000 distinct CDR3 sequences, more than 45% appearing once. Material: blood. The receptors were sampled from a girl between 5 and 17 years old with multiple sclerosis. Each CDR3 is given without its conserved first and last residue.

CDR3 protein: SVTGRTDTQY; V gene: TRBV29-1
CDR3 protein: ASSPGTSGRATDTQY; V gene: TRBV5-1
CDR3 protein: ASSLGTNPSYEQY; V gene: TRBV4-1
CDR3 protein: ASSPGLAGAVGADTQY; V gene: TRBV14
CDR3 protein: SGLYGETQY; V gene: TRBV29-1
CDR3 protein: ASSLADYNEQF; V gene: TRBV7-9
CDR3 protein: ASAPGSIPSNYGYT; V gene: TRBV28
CDR3 protein: ASSQSAQEPETQY; V gene: TRBV3-1
CDR3 protein: ASSLAFTGNSAKNIQY; V gene: TRBV12-3/TRBV12-4
CDR3 protein: SARGHEQF; V gene: TRBV20-1
CDR3 protein: ASSALNQPQH; V gene: TRBV25-1
CDR3 protein: ATSRALGNNEQF; V gene: TRBV15
CDR3 protein: ASSQGGGLHYEQY; V gene: TRBV4-3
CDR3 protein: ASSAIGRPGELF; V gene: TRBV10-1
CDR3 protein: ASSLSRLDRIYGYT; V gene: TRBV7-9
CDR3 protein: ASTLGRNNEQF; V gene: TRBV19
CDR3 protein: AISEGQGSTEAF; V gene: TRBV10-3
CDR3 protein: ASSPVGIGELF; V gene: TRBV9
CDR3 protein: SARDRRSVSTDTQY; V gene: TRBV20-1
CDR3 protein: SAPTTGANEKLF; V gene: TRBV20-1
CDR3 protein: ASSLGGANVLT; V gene: TRBV7-2
CDR3 protein: ASSSPREGTQY; V gene: TRBV7-3
CDR3 protein: ATSTGKVYT; V gene: TRBV15
CDR3 protein: ASSYSELAGADTDTQY; V gene: TRBV6-2/TRBV6-3
CDR3 protein: ASSRDRGADTEAF; V gene: TRBV6-6
CDR3 protein: ASSPVAGVRSYNEQF; V gene: TRBV28
CDR3 protein: SVEPLIGFTDTQY; V gene: TRBV29-1
CDR3 protein: SVGWGSPETQY; V gene: TRBV29-1
CDR3 protein: ASSQDGSGSSYNEQF; V gene: TRBV4-1
CDR3 protein: ASQTGPGMYEQY; V gene: TRBV27
CDR3 protein: ASRRTVNPNEQF; V gene: TRBV7-2
CDR3 protein: ASSLATDTQY; V gene: TRBV7-9
CDR3 protein: SASPGTSGDGYEQY; V gene: TRBV20-1
CDR3 protein: ATSDPSGTQNEQF; V gene: TRBV24-1
CDR3 protein: ASSPLAGKGFNEQF; V gene: TRBV4-1
CDR3 protein: ASSSSYDRVYSPAYEQY; V gene: TRBV28